This paragraph covers one T cell receptor (beta chain) sequence. The antigen is unknown. Trimming pared 3 bases from V and 2 bases from J, leaving 13 bases between. The CDR3 runs 15 residues. The germline CDR1 and CDR2 sequences are SGHRS and YFSETQ. The sample is drawn from a study of T cells after yellow fever vaccination. Study summary: The authors prepared low-cell-number fractions using SMART-Seq v4 Ultra Low Input. Study outcomes and limitations: The appearance of a small share of clonotypes in both CD4 and CD8 compartments was observed. Reappearance after the booster was seen for most primary-vaccination clones, at 96% CD4 and 70% to 90% CD8.

A 5'RACE template-switching step, the method used to make TCR cDNA, added a universal primer site and UMIs. TCRdb used MiXCR to reprocess the 5' RACE reads, holding one entry per CDR3 protein. The sample contains around 530,000 distinct CDR3 sequences, 17% of which appear only once. This specimen consisted of PBMCs, obtained around 5 days after the first yellow fever vaccination. The receptor comes from a man between 18 and 35 years old who received the YFV17D yellow fever vaccine. V usage is TRBV5-1 and J usage is TRBJ2-3; maybe TRBD1 (5 bases). The CDR3 loop is CASSSWTDITDTQYF. The CDR3 DNA sequence: TGCGCCAGCAGCTCTTGGACGGACATCACAGATACGCAGTATTTT. Supplemented by reference TRBV5-1 and TRBJ2-3, the full variable domain reads KAGVTQTPRYLIKTRGQQVTLSCSPISGHRSVSWYQQTPGQGLQFLFEYFSETQRNKGNFPGRFSGRQFSNSRSEMNVSTLELGDSALYLCASSSWTDITDTQYFGPGTRLTVL.